Below, 8 T cell receptor beta chains from the same sample are listed, as sequenced in a study of T-cell reconstitution after alpha-beta-depleted transplantation in children. Preparation of the TCRbeta library was carried out with unique molecular identifiers. TCRdb reprocessed the PCR reads via MiXCR and lists one record per CDR3 protein. The sample carries a few hundred thousand distinct CDR3 sequences, roughly a quarter recorded once. The specimen was PBMCs, mostly from graft donor cells, collected 360 days after TCRalphabeta/CD19-depleted stem cell transplant. Every receptor here comes from a female patient aged 2-15 years who had a stem cell transplant for congenital amegakaryocytic thrombocytopenia, so the T cells may come from the graft donor.

This clonotype appeared a few times. The chain joins TRBV5-6 to TRBJ2-1, with 7 bases that match TRBD2. V trimming: 0 bases; J trimming: 12 bases; junction bases outside the gene matches: 12. This CDR3 comprises 15 residues. CDR1 is SGHDT, CDR2 YYEEEE, per germline. Here the CDR3 reads CASSLVSSGVRGQFF. The CDR3, as DNA: TGTGCCAGCAGCTTGGTTTCTAGCGGAGTTCGTGGGCAGTTCTTC.

This clonotype was observed a handful of times. This sequence joins TRBV20-1 and TRBJ1-5; D gene unclear. Trimming took off 4 bases at V and 1 base at J, with 14 bases between the two ends. This CDR3 is built from 15 residues. Per the germline V gene, CDR1 is DFQATT and CDR2 is SNEGSKA (reference sequence). CDR3 protein: CSATPAAGSNQPQHF. The CDR3 bases are TGCAGTGCTACGCCTGCTGCGGGGAGCAATCAGCCCCAGCATTTT.

The table lists this clonotype with a few counts. V and J are TRBV7-2 and TRBJ2-5; TRBD2 matches 12 bases. Looked up from germline, CDR1 is SGHTA and CDR2 is FQGNSA. The CDR3 consists of 17 residues. With 1 base clipped from V and 4 bases from J, the junction kept 7 bases outside the gene matches. The chain's CDR3 is CASSLVGLAGGGETQYF. Written as DNA, the CDR3 is TGTGCCAGCAGCTTAGTAGGCCTAGCGGGAGGGGGAGAGACCCAGTACTTC.

This clonotype was counted between two and nine times. The chain is built from TRBV12-3 or TRBV12-4 and TRBJ2-3, with TRBD2 matching over 12 bases. The CDR3 contains 17 residues. V trimming: 3 bases; J trimming: 4 bases; junction bases outside the gene matches: 8. CDR3 nucleotide sequence: TGTGCCAGCAGTTTGCGACTAGCGGGGGTGGATGCAGATACGCAGTATTTT. This translates into CASSLRLAGVDADTQYF.

J is TRBJ2-7 and V is TRBV6-2 or TRBV6-3; the D is unclear. This CDR3 contains 16 residues. With 2 bases removed from V and 2 bases from J, the gap between germline ends came to 16 bases. Germline lookup yields CDR1 MNHEY and CDR2 SVGEGT. This CDR3 reads CASSYLVTLSPYEQYF. The CDR3 nucleotides read TGTGCCAGCAGTTACCTCGTTACTCTATCCCCCTACGAGCAGTACTTC.

The rearrangement uses TRBV4-2 and TRBJ2-5; D may be TRBD1 (5 bases). The CDR3 has 12 residues. V lost 6 bases and J lost 5, with 10 bases in between. In germline, CDR1 is LGHNA, CDR2 YNFKEQ. Written as DNA, the CDR3 is TGTGCCAGCAGAGGGGATTCGGAGACCCAGTACTTC. It is translated as CASRGDSETQYF.

The table lists this clonotype with many counts. The V call is TRBV9, the J call TRBJ2-7; possibly TRBD2 for D (7 bases). CDR1 is SGDLS, CDR2 YYNGEE, per germline. Between the trimmed V and J ends, which lost 0 bases and 6 bases, there was a span of 10 bases. This CDR3 is 13 amino acids long. CDR3 protein: CASSVGGGSEQYF. Written as DNA, the CDR3 is TGTGCCAGCAGCGTAGGCGGGGGCTCCGAGCAGTACTTC.

This clonotype has just a few counts. V gene TRBV5-1 combines with J gene TRBJ2-7, with 7 bases matching TRBD2. The CDR3 consists of 14 residues. J was trimmed by 7 bases and V by 4 bases; bases with no gene match: 11. The germline V gene encodes CDR1 SGHRS and CDR2 YFSETQ. The CDR3 loop is CASSMSPERGEQYF. CDR3 DNA: TGCGCCAGCAGCATGAGCCCTGAGCGGGGAGAGCAGTACTTC.